This T cell receptor (beta chain) emerged from a study of blood T cell repertoires in COVID-19. In the source study's methods: Reference gene primers were amplified, and this amplification served to estimate nucleated cell counts. The assay was immunoSEQ multiplex PCR, and TCRdb's table has in-frame clones only and misses some. V, J and clone size are those of that table, while D and trimming were read from the DNA. The sample holds a few hundred thousand clones; 81% are singletons and the top ten take roughly 1.2%. Germline CDR1 reads SGHDT; CDR2 reads YYEEEE. V lost 0 bases and J 6 bases, leaving 7 bases between the germline ends. There are 13 residues in the CDR3.

The chain recombines TRBV5-6 with TRBJ1-5; TRBD1 is a possible D gene (5 bases). This sequence originates from a human donor with acute or convalescent COVID-19. The donor label of this sample is uncertain. The sample was peripheral blood. CDR3: CASSLGQFQPQHF. CDR3 nucleotide sequence: TGTGCCAGCAGCTTGGGACAGTTTCAGCCCCAGCATTTT.